This is a list of T cell receptor beta chains from one sample in a study of blood T cell repertoires in COVID-19. Assay: immunoSEQ multiplex PCR; the TCRdb copy retains only in-frame clones and omits some. Seen here are about 100,000 clones, 86% observed once, and the top ten hold less than 2%. Sequenced: peripheral blood. These TCRs come from a man aged 80 or over with acute or convalescent COVID-19. Each CDR3 is given with its conserved first and last residue. Fields, in order: D gene, J gene, V gene, clone size, CDR3 DNA, CDR3 protein. The D gene is left open where the match is weak. The size entry is marked missing in some rows and otherwise reads once, few, many or a size class.

d_call: TRBD1
j_call: TRBJ2-5
v_call: TRBV28
clone_size: once
cdr3_nt: TGTGCCAGCAGTCTCCTGGGACAGGCCCAAGAGACCCAGTACTTC
cdr3_aa: CASSLLGQAQETQYF

d_call: TRBD2
j_call: TRBJ2-1
v_call: TRBV4-1
clone_size: once
cdr3_nt: TGCGCCAGCAGCCAAGCCGTGACTAGCGGCGTTTACAATGAGCAGTTCTTC
cdr3_aa: CASSQAVTSGVYNEQFF

d_call: TRBD2
j_call: TRBJ2-1
v_call: TRBV9
clone_size: once
cdr3_nt: TGTGCCAGCAGCCCCCGCCCCGCCGGGACAGGCTATAGCGGGAGGGCCCTTGAGCAGTTCTTC
cdr3_aa: CASSPRPAGTGYSGRALEQFF

d_call: TRBD1
j_call: TRBJ1-2
v_call: TRBV7-2
clone_size: .
cdr3_nt: TGTGCCAGCAGCGCGACAGGGGTCGATGGCTACACCTTC
cdr3_aa: CASSATGVDGYTF

d_call: .
j_call: TRBJ1-4
v_call: TRBV10-1
clone_size: .
cdr3_nt: TGCGCCAGCGCCCCGGGCCGGGGGGAACCTAATGAAAAACTGTTTTTT
cdr3_aa: CASAPGRGEPNEKLFF

d_call: .
j_call: TRBJ2-4
v_call: TRBV27
clone_size: .
cdr3_nt: TGTGCCAGCAGTAGGGGGGGGCCCAAAAACATTCAGTACTTC
cdr3_aa: CASSRGGPKNIQYF

d_call: TRBD2
j_call: TRBJ2-1
v_call: TRBV28
clone_size: .
cdr3_nt: TGTGCCAGCAGTATTCCCTTCGCGGGAGGATCTTACAATGAGCAGTTCTTC
cdr3_aa: CASSIPFAGGSYNEQFF

d_call: .
j_call: TRBJ2-7
v_call: TRBV7-7
clone_size: .
cdr3_nt: TGTGCTAGCAGCTCCGAGTACGGGAATTCCTACGAGCAGTACTTC
cdr3_aa: CASSSEYGNSYEQYF

d_call: TRBD1
j_call: TRBJ1-1
v_call: TRBV28
clone_size: .
cdr3_nt: TGTGCCAGCAGTCCGACAGGGTCGACCACTGAAGCTTTCTTT
cdr3_aa: CASSPTGSTTEAFF

d_call: TRBD1
j_call: TRBJ2-5
v_call: TRBV9
clone_size: .
cdr3_nt: TGTGCCAGCAGCCTGAGCCCTGGACAGGCCGGGGAGACCCAGTACTTC
cdr3_aa: CASSLSPGQAGETQYF

d_call: TRBD2
j_call: TRBJ2-1
v_call: TRBV11-2
clone_size: .
cdr3_nt: TGTGCCAGCAGCTTAGGTCTAGCGGGAGTGGGTGAGCAGTTCTTC
cdr3_aa: CASSLGLAGVGEQFF

d_call: .
j_call: TRBJ2-3
v_call: TRBV18
clone_size: .
cdr3_nt: TGTGCCAGCTCACCTAGTGGACTCCAGTCCAATACGCAGTATTTT
cdr3_aa: CASSPSGLQSNTQYF

d_call: TRBD2
j_call: TRBJ2-3
v_call: TRBV5-6
clone_size: .
cdr3_nt: TGTGCCAGCAGCCCCCAGACTAGCGGCCTCACAGATACGCAGTATTTT
cdr3_aa: CASSPQTSGLTDTQYF

d_call: TRBD1
j_call: TRBJ1-5
v_call: TRBV30
clone_size: .
cdr3_nt: TGTGCCTGGAGTCACAGGGGGCCGGGTCAGCCCCAGCATTTT
cdr3_aa: CAWSHRGPGQPQHF

d_call: TRBD2
j_call: TRBJ2-2
v_call: TRBV13
clone_size: .
cdr3_nt: TGTGCCAGCAGCTCGCCGGGACTATTAAACACCGGGGAGCTGTTTTTT
cdr3_aa: CASSSPGLLNTGELFF

d_call: TRBD1
j_call: TRBJ1-1
v_call: TRBV19
clone_size: .
cdr3_nt: TGTGCCAGTAGTGAATTGACAGGGTCTTGGACTGAAGCTTTCTTT
cdr3_aa: CASSELTGSWTEAFF

d_call: .
j_call: TRBJ2-2
v_call: TRBV7-2
clone_size: .
cdr3_nt: TGTGCCAGCAGCTCAACTTTGAGCACCGGGGAGCTGTTTTTT
cdr3_aa: CASSSTLSTGELFF

d_call: TRBD2
j_call: TRBJ2-2
v_call: TRBV5-1
clone_size: .
cdr3_nt: TGCGCCAGCAGCGCGGGGACTAGCCACAGCACCGGGGAGCTGTTTTTT
cdr3_aa: CASSAGTSHSTGELFF

d_call: TRBD1
j_call: TRBJ1-6
v_call: TRBV5-6
clone_size: .
cdr3_nt: TGTGCCAGCAGCCGCGGGACAGGGAATTCACCCCTCCACTTT
cdr3_aa: CASSRGTGNSPLHF

d_call: TRBD2
j_call: TRBJ2-1
v_call: TRBV7-2
clone_size: once
cdr3_nt: TGTGCCAGCAGCTTAGTTGCGGGAGTGGCCTACAATGAGCAGTTCTTC
cdr3_aa: CASSLVAGVAYNEQFF

d_call: .
j_call: TRBJ1-1
v_call: TRBV6-5
clone_size: .
cdr3_nt: TGTGCCAGCAGCCGCAGTTTTGGTGGCACTGAAGCTTTCTTT
cdr3_aa: CASSRSFGGTEAFF

d_call: .
j_call: TRBJ2-1
v_call: TRBV5-6
clone_size: .
cdr3_nt: TGTGCCAGCACCCTGGGAGCAGGAAACAATGAGCAGTTCTTC
cdr3_aa: CASTLGAGNNEQFF